Sequencing of this TCR beta chain was carried out in a study of T cells after yellow fever vaccination. The overall study: Some fractions had low cell numbers, and these were prepared with SMART-Seq v4 Ultra Low Input.

Overall study findings and caveats: Highly abundant clonotypes carried over from the bulk population could end up in FACS-sorted repertoires as contaminants.

Germline V CDR1 and CDR2: SQVTM, ANQGSEA. V lost 3 bases, J lost 0 bases, and 5 bases lay in between. The CDR3 has 12 amino acids. This clonotype was counted many times. What it binds is not known. A universal primer site and UMIs were added as TCR cDNA was made by 5'RACE template switching. TCRdb redid the calling of the 5' RACE reads with MiXCR, one entry per CDR3 protein. This sample carries some 240,000 distinct CDR3 sequences, 3.6% of them seen once, and the ten largest clones take 15% to 20%. Material: PBMCs, obtained 15 days after the yellow fever booster vaccination. V is TRBV29-1 and J is TRBJ1-2; D remains ambiguous. The sequence derives from a man between 18 and 35 years old who received the YFV17D yellow fever vaccine. CDR3 nucleotide sequence: TGCAGCGTTGATCACGCTAACTATGGCTACACCTTC. Encoded protein: CSVDHANYGYTF. Full variable domain (remainder filled in from reference TRBV29-1 and TRBJ1-2): SAVISQKPSRDICQRGTSLTIQCQVDSQVTMMFWYRQQPGQSLTLIATANQGSEATYESGFVIDKFPISRPNLTFSTLTVSNMSPEDSSIYLCSVDHANYGYTFGSGTRLTVV.